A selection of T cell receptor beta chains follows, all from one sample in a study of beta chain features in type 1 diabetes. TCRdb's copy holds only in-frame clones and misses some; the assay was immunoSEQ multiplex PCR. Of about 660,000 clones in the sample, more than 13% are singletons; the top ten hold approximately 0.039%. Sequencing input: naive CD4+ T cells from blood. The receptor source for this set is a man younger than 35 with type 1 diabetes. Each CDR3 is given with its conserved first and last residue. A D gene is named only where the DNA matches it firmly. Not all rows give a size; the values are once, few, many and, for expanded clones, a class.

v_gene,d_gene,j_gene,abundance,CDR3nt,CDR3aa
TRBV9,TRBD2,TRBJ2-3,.,TGTGCCAGCAGCGTCGGGACTAGCGGCACAGATACGCAGTATTTT,CASSVGTSGTDTQYF
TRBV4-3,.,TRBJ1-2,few,TGCGCCAGCAGCCTATGGGGTACGAGGGACGGCTACACCTTC,CASSLWGTRDGYTF
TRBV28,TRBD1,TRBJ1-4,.,TGTGCCAGCAGTTTGGACAGGGGAGAAGAAAAACTGTTTTTT,CASSLDRGEEKLFF
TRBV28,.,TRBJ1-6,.,TGTGCCAGCACCCCCGGGTCCTATAATTCACCCCTCCACTTT,CASTPGSYNSPLHF
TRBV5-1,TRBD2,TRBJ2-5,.,TGCGCCAGCAGCTTGACAGCGGGAGGCCAAGAGACCCAGTACTTC,CASSLTAGGQETQYF
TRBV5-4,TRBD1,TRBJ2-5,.,TGTGCCAGCAGCACCGTCCCGGGACAGAGGTACCAAGAGACCCAGTACTTC,CASSTVPGQRYQETQYF
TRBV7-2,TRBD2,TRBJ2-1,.,TGTGCCGCTAGCGGGAGCTCCTACAATGAGCAGTTCTTC,CAASGSSYNEQFF
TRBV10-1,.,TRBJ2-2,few,TGCGCCAGCAAGCCGGGATGGAACACCGGGGAGCTGTTTTTT,CASKPGWNTGELFF
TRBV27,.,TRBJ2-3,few,TGTGCCACCTGGAAACTTCGCACAGATACGCAGTATTTT,CATWKLRTDTQYF
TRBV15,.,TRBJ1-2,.,TGTGCCACCAGCAGAGAGAGGCAGTATGGCTACACCTTC,CATSRERQYGYTF
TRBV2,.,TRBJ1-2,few,TGTGCCAGCCGAAGGGTTGACTATGGCTACACCTTC,CASRRVDYGYTF
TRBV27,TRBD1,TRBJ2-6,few,TGTGCCAGCTCCGGGACAGCCTCTGGGGCCAACGTCCTGACTTTC,CASSGTASGANVLTF
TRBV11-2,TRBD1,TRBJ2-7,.,TGTGCCAGCAGCTCCCTTGGACAGGCGAGCTCCTACGAGCAGTACTTC,CASSSLGQASSYEQYF
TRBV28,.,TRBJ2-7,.,TGTGCCAGCAGTTTATCAGGGAGGCGGTACGAGCAGTACTTC,CASSLSGRRYEQYF
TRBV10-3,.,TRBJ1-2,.,TGTGCCATCAGTGGCTTGCAGGGAGCTGAGGGCTACACCTTC,CAISGLQGAEGYTF
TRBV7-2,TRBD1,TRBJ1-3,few,TGTGCCAGCAGCTTTACAGGGGCTGGAAACACCATATATTTT,CASSFTGAGNTIYF
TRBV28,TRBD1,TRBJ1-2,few,TGTGCCAGCAGCAACCTAGGGGGCGGAGGCTACACCTTC,CASSNLGGGGYTF
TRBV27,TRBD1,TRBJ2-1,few,TGTGCCAGCAACAGACAGGGTCGCCACAATGAGCAGTTCTTC,CASNRQGRHNEQFF
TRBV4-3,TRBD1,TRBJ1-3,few,TGCGCCAGCAGCCGGACAGGGAGAGGAAACACCATATATTTT,CASSRTGRGNTIYF
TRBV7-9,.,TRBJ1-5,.,TGTGCCAGCAGCCCTACCCAGGGAGGAGAAAATCAGCCCCAGCATTTT,CASSPTQGGENQPQHF
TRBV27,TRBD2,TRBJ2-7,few,TGTGCCAGCAGTTTCCGACTAGCGGGGGGCTACGAGCAGTACTTC,CASSFRLAGGYEQYF
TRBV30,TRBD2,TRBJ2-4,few,TGTGCCTGGATGGGCGGGAGGGCCGATCTGGCCAAAAACATTCAGTACTTC,CAWMGGRADLAKNIQYF
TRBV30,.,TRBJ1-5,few,TGTGCCTGGAGCGGTGGGTTGAGGCTTAATAGCAATCAGCCCCAGCATTTT,CAWSGGLRLNSNQPQHF
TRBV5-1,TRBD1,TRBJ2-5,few,TGCGCCAGCAGCTTCGGGACAGCACAAGAGACCCAGTACTTC,CASSFGTAQETQYF
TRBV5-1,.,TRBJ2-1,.,TGCGCCAGCAGCGTTGGGGGCAATGAGCAGTTCTTC,CASSVGGNEQFF
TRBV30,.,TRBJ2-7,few,TGTGCCTCCGACGAAGGGACAACCTACGAGCAGTACTTC,CASDEGTTYEQYF
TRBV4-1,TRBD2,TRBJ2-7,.,TGCGCCAGCAGCCAAGAATGGTATGGTCTAGCGGGAGGGCCTCACTACGAGCAGTACTTC,CASSQEWYGLAGGPHYEQYF
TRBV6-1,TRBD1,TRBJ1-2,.,TGTGCCAGCAATCTCCCACAGGGGGATGGCTACACCTTC,CASNLPQGDGYTF
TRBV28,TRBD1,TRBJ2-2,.,TGTGCCAGCAGGACAGGGGGATTCGCCGGGGAGCTGTTTTTT,CASRTGGFAGELFF
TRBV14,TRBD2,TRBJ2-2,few,TGTGCCAGCAGCCAAGGATTGGGACTAGCGAACACCGGGGAGCTGTTTTTT,CASSQGLGLANTGELFF